Described below is a single TCR beta chain sequence and its context. What antigen it recognizes has not been identified. Base quality data are lacking; no much larger clone is found one base away. The data originate from a study of control samples from healthy donors and cancer patients (dated by TCRdb to 2019 to 2021). CDR1 LNHDA and CDR2 SQIVND are derived from the germline V gene (reference sequence). V lost 3 bases and J lost 2 bases, and the count of bases not matched to a germline gene is 4. The CDR3, cysteine through phenylalanine, is 15 amino acids long. The retained sequence is limited to the CDR3, 45 bases, with the frame set at the first base. Libraries were built with the immunoSEQ multiplex PCR assay. TCRdb limited this immuneACCESS table to in-frame rearrangements with V and J called. A share of clones is missing; checked studies link under half to unresolved V genes, and the rest is unexplained. The sample table holds 130,000 or so clones, of which roughly 90% were seen once. The ten largest clonotypes hold 2% to 3% of the sample.

The sample comprised blood. This chain is built from TRBV19 and TRBJ1-5, with 7 junctional bases fitting TRBD1. The TCR originated in a man in his forties in good health. The sequenced DNA: TGTGCCAGTAGTATCGAGGGACAGCGCAATCAGCCCCAGCATTTT. Translated, this gives CASSIEGQRNQPQHF.